This TCR beta chain was found in a study of blood T cells in healthy people across ages. Whole-study findings and limits: Naive CD4+ cell counts and diversity both ran higher in long-lived than in aged donors.

With respect to this clonotype: What it binds is unknown.

Aged roughly 6 to 90, donors were systemically healthy Caucasians from Russia. The germline CDR1 and CDR2 sequences are KGHDR and SFDVKD. This CDR3 comprises 18 residues. V shed 9 bases and J 0 bases; nucleotides not matched to a gene: 11. Sample-barcoded 5' priming and a J-beta primer mix drove a second PCR of 7 to 11 cycles. TCRdb called the 5' RACE reads again in MiXCR, with one record for every CDR3 protein. The data hold 1,500,000 or so distinct CDR3 sequences, with approximately 43% observed a single time. Sequenced input: blood. This TCR came from a woman between 18 and 29 years old in good health. The chain joins TRBV24-1 to TRBJ2-6, with 9 positions matching TRBD1. The CDR3: CATSTGTGSFSGANVLTF. The CDR3 nucleotides read TGTGCCACCTCGACCGGGACAGGGAGTTTCTCTGGGGCCAACGTCCTGACTTTC.